A single sample is the source of the 14 T cell receptor beta chains below, sequenced in a study of post-analysis software for immune sequencing data. The library was made from cDNA and included unique molecular identifiers. One entry per CDR3 protein, called by TCRdb with MiXCR from the PCR reads. The sample yields under 200,000 distinct CDR3 sequences, around 36% seen once. The sequenced sample was blood, obtained after autologous hematopoietic stem cell transplantation. Source of these receptors: a girl aged 5 to 17 with multiple sclerosis.

The V gene is TRBV27, the J gene TRBJ2-2, with 14 bases identical to TRBD2. Unmatched junction bases numbered 9, after V lost 8 bases and J lost 4 bases. The CDR3 is 17 amino acids. Germline-derived CDR1 and CDR2 are MNHEY and SMNVEV (reference sequence). CDR3 region: CASQGLAGAIGTGELFF. In nucleotides, the CDR3 is TGTGCCAGCCAGGGACTAGCGGGGGCTATCGGCACCGGGGAGCTGTTTTTT.

The chain joins TRBV10-3 to TRBJ1-2; TRBD1 matches 9 bases. CDR1 ENHRY and CDR2 SYGVKD come from the germline V gene. The length of the CDR3 is 11 residues. V dropped 10 bases and J dropped 8; count of bases not matched to a gene: 5. DNA for the CDR3: TGTGCCACGGGACAGGGTGACGGCTACACCTTC. Translation: CATGQGDGYTF.

V and J are TRBV27 and TRBJ1-4; 7 nucleotides align to TRBD1. This CDR3 spans 15 amino acids. V was pared by 5 bases and J by 5 bases, with 8 bases of the junction left unmatched. Germline assignment: CDR1 MNHEY and CDR2 SMNVEV (reference sequence). CDR3 residues: CASSLSTGMNEKLFF. In DNA form, the CDR3 reads TGTGCCAGCAGTCTCTCGACAGGGATGAATGAAAAACTGTTTTTT.

Note on this clonotype: A read error is possible here, since a much larger clone lies one base away. This rearrangement joins TRBV28 to TRBJ2-7; no clear D gene. Germline CDR1 and CDR2: MDHEN and SYDVKM. This CDR3 contains 12 residues. In DNA form, the CDR3 reads TGTACCAGCCGAGGTCTCCACTACGAGCAGTACTTC. This codes for CTSRGLHYEQYF.

The chain uses TRBV28 and TRBJ2-1; D is unresolved. This CDR3 contains 14 residues. Between the trimmed V and J ends, which lost 3 bases and 0 bases, there was a span of 6 bases. The germline V gene encodes CDR1 MDHEN and CDR2 SYDVKM. Here the CDR3 reads CASSFPISYNEQFF. DNA of the CDR3: TGTGCCAGCAGTTTCCCTATCTCCTACAATGAGCAGTTCTTC.

This clonotype has a handful of counts. The V and J genes are TRBV20-1 and TRBJ2-3, with D perhaps TRBD2 (6 bases). In germline, CDR1 is DFQATT, CDR2 SNEGSKA (reference sequence). This CDR3 is 13 amino acids long. V shed 6 bases and J shed 2 bases, with 12 bases lying between them. The CDR3: CSAPGTLTDTQYF. For the CDR3, the DNA is TGCAGTGCGCCCGGGACTCTCACAGATACGCAGTATTTT.

V is TRBV28 and J is TRBJ2-7; D might be TRBD1 (6 bases). This CDR3 region has 14 residues. V was trimmed by 3 bases and J by 3 bases, leaving 12 bases between them. CDR1 and CDR2 (germline): MDHEN, SYDVKM. The CDR3 DNA sequence: TGTGCCAGCAGTTTTCGGAACAGGGACTACGAGCAGTACTTC. Translation gives CASSFRNRDYEQYF. The entire variable domain, with the rest obtained from reference TRBV28 and TRBJ2-7, is as follows: DVKVTQSSRYLVKRTGEKVFLECVQDMDHENMFWYRQDPGLGLRLIYFSYDVKMKEKGDIPEGYSVSREKKERFSLILESASTNQTSMYLCASSFRNRDYEQYFGPGTRLTVT.

The J gene is TRBJ2-5, the V gene TRBV28; D is uncertain. The V gene lost 1 base and the J gene lost 0 bases, with 9 bases spanning the gap. The germline V gene encodes CDR1 MDHEN and CDR2 SYDVKM. The CDR3 covers 15 residues. As DNA, the CDR3 is TGTGCCAGCAGTTTATTTCAGGCCAACCAAGAGACCCAGTACTTC. This codes for CASSLFQANQETQYF.

J is TRBJ1-6 and V is TRBV28; unclear D gene. The V end was cut by 5 bases, the J end by 8 bases, with 16 bases between. The CDR3 length is 15 residues. Germline assignment: CDR1 MDHEN and CDR2 SYDVKM. Written as DNA, the CDR3 is TGTGCCAGCAGTCCCACCAGGCCCTGGGATTCACCCCTCCACTTT. The encoded protein is CASSPTRPWDSPLHF. The full variable domain, rest sourced from reference TRBV28 and TRBJ1-6, is DVKVTQSSRYLVKRTGEKVFLECVQDMDHENMFWYRQDPGLGLRLIYFSYDVKMKEKGDIPEGYSVSREKKERFSLILESASTNQTSMYLCASSPTRPWDSPLHFGNGTRLTVT.

V gene TRBV20-1 combines with J gene TRBJ1-6; TRBD1 agrees at 8 bases. Trimming at V came to 5 bases and at J to 7 bases, leaving 4 bases not matched to a gene. The CDR3 length is 13 residues. Germline V gene sequence: CDR1 DFQATT, CDR2 SNEGSKA (reference sequence). The CDR3 protein is CSAETGVNSPLHF. The CDR3, as DNA: TGCAGTGCTGAGACAGGGGTGAATTCACCCCTCCACTTT.

The gene calls are TRBV5-1 and TRBJ2-7, with 9 bases identical to TRBD1. In germline, CDR1 is SGHRS, CDR2 YFSETQ. The CDR3 covers 15 residues. J was trimmed by 3 bases and V by 3 bases; bases with no gene match: 7. The CDR3 spells CASSSPGTGYYEQYF. CDR3 coding DNA: TGCGCCAGCAGCTCGCCCGGGACAGGGTACTACGAGCAGTACTTC. Full variable domain (rest looked up from reference TRBV5-1 and TRBJ2-7): KAGVTQTPRYLIKTRGQQVTLSCSPISGHRSVSWYQQTPGQGLQFLFEYFSETQRNKGNFPGRFSGRQFSNSRSEMNVSTLELGDSALYLCASSSPGTGYYEQYFGPGTRLTVT.

This clonotype was observed a few times. V is TRBV11-2 and J is TRBJ2-2; D is unclear. V was trimmed by 2 bases and J by 3 bases, leaving 10 bases between them. CDR1 and CDR2 (germline): SGHAT, FQNNGV. This CDR3 has 15 residues. The CDR3 loop is CASSLPTPYTGELFF. CDR3 DNA: TGTGCCAGCAGCTTACCGACACCTTACACCGGGGAGCTGTTTTTT.

The table lists this clonotype with a few counts. A much bigger clone sits one base away, suggesting this may be a read error. The genes are TRBV9 and TRBJ2-1; TRBD2 is a possible D gene (6 bases). Germline values: CDR1 SGDLS, CDR2 YYNGEE. This CDR3 contains 18 residues. CDR3 protein: CASGVEPLRDGSYNEQFF. The CDR3 region has the DNA TGTGCCAGCGGCGTAGAACCTTTGCGGGATGGCTCCTACAATGAGCAGTTCTTC.

This clonotype showed up many times. The rearrangement uses TRBV28 and TRBJ1-4, with D unclear. With 4 bases removed from V and 5 bases from J, the gap between germline ends came to 11 bases. The CDR3 is made up of 14 amino acids. Germline values: CDR1 MDHEN, CDR2 SYDVKM. The DNA of the CDR3 is TGTGCCAGCAGTTCACCCGTATTAAATGAAAAACTGTTTTTT. This codes for CASSSPVLNEKLFF.